Only one count was recorded for the clone carrying this T cell receptor beta chain. Use of 60 Vbeta and 13 Jbeta primers characterized the PCR. Measured with immunoSEQ multiplex PCR; TCRdb has only the in-frame clones, and not every one. This table has fewer than 150,000 clones, approximately 80% appearing once. The record originates from a study of cytomegalovirus exposure and HLA in healthy donors. The V gene lost 1 base and the J gene lost 6 bases, with 16 bases spanning the gap. The CDR3 contains 16 residues. The germline CDR1 and CDR2 sequences are KGHSH and LQKENI. Sequenced material: PBMCs. V usage is TRBV18 and J usage is TRBJ2-1; D is possibly TRBD1 (5 bases). The origin of this receptor is a man aged 45 to 65 in good health and CMV-seronegative. The CDR3 bases are TGTGCCAGCTCACCACAAGAAATCGGCAGGGTCAATGAGCAGTTCTTC. Its translation: CASSPQEIGRVNEQFF.